Sequencing of this T cell receptor (beta chain) was carried out in a study of glioma-infiltrating T cells after dendritic cell vaccination. Measured with immunoSEQ multiplex PCR; TCRdb has only the in-frame clones, and not every one. The sample records about 50,000 clones, under 90% being singletons. Trimming at V came to 3 bases and at J to 5 bases, leaving 11 bases not matched to a gene. The CDR3 has 16 amino acids. Germline assignment: CDR1 LNHNV and CDR2 YYDKDF (reference sequence). Stated time point: after dendritic cell vaccination, including at tumor progression/relapse. J is TRBJ2-5 and V is TRBV15, with 8 bases matching TRBD2. The receptor was derived from a human donor with glioblastoma. The sample here was blood, taken after dendritic cell vaccination. This CDR3 reads CATSRPRDPGGETQYF. The CDR3 DNA follows: TGTGCCACCAGCAGGCCACGGGACCCGGGGGGGGAGACCCAGTACTTC.